This entry is about one T cell receptor beta chain. Its antigen is currently unknown. The study profiled TCR beta VDJ and CDR3 using genomic DNA as template. MiXCR was run by TCRdb on the reads, yielding one entry per CDR3 protein. The repertoire consists of some 170,000 distinct CDR3 sequences, with around 48% occurring once and the leading ten covering about 1.2%. Per the germline V gene, CDR1 is MGHDK and CDR2 is SYGVNS. CDR3 length: 16 residues. Germline trimming cut 3 bases from V and 3 bases from J; bases unmatched to any gene: 9. This specimen comes from a study of CD8+CD57+ T cells in acquired aplastic anemia. General study findings and limits: Significant differences in CD8+ Simpson's diversity were not observed between patients and controls.

CD8+CD57+ cell expansion had been shown by flow cytometry in patients chosen for sequencing. Patients were treatment-naive when blood was sampled. Material for sequencing was sorted CD4+, CD8+, or CD8+CD57+ T cells (not recorded which) from PBMCs. The chain is built from TRBV25-1 and TRBJ2-5; 8 positions agree with TRBD2. The sequence came from a human donor with aplastic anemia. CDR3 in amino acids: CASSESRREVKETQYF. CDR3 nucleotide sequence: TGTGCCAGCAGTGAGAGTCGGCGGGAGGTCAAAGAGACCCAGTACTTC.